This TCR beta chain came from a study of blood T cell repertoires in COVID-19. Overall study context: Sites across the United States, Italy and Spain contributed samples from acute and convalescent COVID-19.

Germline V CDR1 and CDR2: KGHDR, SFDVKD. The CDR3 loop spans 17 amino acids. After removal of 6 bases from V and 3 bases from J, the junction contained 9 bases not matched to a gene. Under the authors' procedure: Cell counts per sample came from amplifying reference gene primers. Assay: immunoSEQ multiplex PCR; the TCRdb copy retains only in-frame clones and omits some. V and J calls and clone size are those listed in that table; D and trimming were worked out from the DNA. The data hold just under 150,000 clones, with roughly 87% observed a single time. The source of this sequence is a woman aged 45-59 years with acute or convalescent COVID-19. Sequenced sample: peripheral blood. This rearrangement joins TRBV24-1 to TRBJ2-2; 10 bases align to TRBD2. CDR3 region: CATSPPLAGAHTGELFF. The CDR3 coding sequence is TGTGCCACCAGTCCCCCGCTAGCGGGAGCGCACACCGGGGAGCTGTTTTTT.